The text below deals with one T cell receptor (beta chain). The data were obtained in a study of cytomegalovirus exposure and HLA in healthy donors. V lost 0 bases to trimming and J lost 4 bases; unmatched junction nucleotides: 9. The CDR3 totals 17 residues. Germline V gene data show CDR1 as SGDLS and CDR2 as YYNGEE. This PCR relied on a set of 60 Vbeta primers and 13 Jbeta primers. Sequencing was performed with immunoSEQ multiplex PCR; in TCRdb, only in-frame clones are kept and a portion is missing. The sample records some 87,000 clones, about three quarters being singletons. This TCR came from a woman aged 45-59 years in good health and CMV-seropositive. V gene TRBV9 combines with J gene TRBJ1-3; 8 nucleotides match TRBD1. The sample taken for sequencing was PBMCs. Written as DNA, the CDR3 is TGTGCCAGCAGCGTAGAAGGGACAGGCCCTGGAGGAAACACCATATATTTT. Its translation: CASSVEGTGPGGNTIYF.